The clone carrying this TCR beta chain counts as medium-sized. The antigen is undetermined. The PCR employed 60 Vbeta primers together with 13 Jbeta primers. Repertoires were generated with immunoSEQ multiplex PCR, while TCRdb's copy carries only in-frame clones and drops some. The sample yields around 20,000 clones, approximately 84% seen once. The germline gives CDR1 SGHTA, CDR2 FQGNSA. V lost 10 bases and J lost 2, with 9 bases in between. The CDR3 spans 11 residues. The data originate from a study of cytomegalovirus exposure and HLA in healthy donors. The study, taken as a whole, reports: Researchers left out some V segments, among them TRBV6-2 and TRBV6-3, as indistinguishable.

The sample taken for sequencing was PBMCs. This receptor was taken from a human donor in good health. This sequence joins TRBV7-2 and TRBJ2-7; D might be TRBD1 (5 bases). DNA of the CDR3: TGTGCCAAGACAGAAACCTACGAGCAGTACTTC. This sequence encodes CAKTETYEQYF.